This T cell receptor (beta chain) was identified in a study of T cell responses to AZD1222 COVID-19 vaccine. V trimming: 4 bases; J trimming: 4 bases; junction bases outside the gene matches: 3. Germline V gene lookup returns CDR1 SNHLY and CDR2 FYNNEI. This CDR3 region has 13 residues. Doses given second, at about 4 or about 12 weeks, were pooled. The protocol was immunoSEQ multiplex PCR, while the TCRdb copy is restricted to in-frame clones and leaves out a portion. The top ten clones hold 15% of a sample with 100,000 to 120,000 clones, approximately 90% of them seen once. This clone was recorded once. The target antigen is unknown. Study findings and constraints: Within unmutated variant regions lay the reported targets of nearly half of spike-specific TCRs. Baseline serology detected seropositivity in only a handful of AZD1222 recipients.

This clonotype was sampled from an adult who received the AZD1222 COVID-19 vaccine. The sequenced sample was peripheral blood, obtained 28 days after the second AZD1222 dose. The V call is TRBV2, the J call TRBJ1-1; 7 nucleotides align to TRBD1. The CDR3 sequence is CASSGQGSTEAFF. In nucleotides, the CDR3 is TGTGCCAGCAGTGGACAGGGAAGCACTGAAGCTTTCTTT.